This TCR beta chain appears in the sequencing data of a study of cytomegalovirus exposure and HLA in healthy donors. The ends were cut back, 3 bases at V and 9 bases at J, with 10 bases in the middle. CDR1 and CDR2 (germline): LNHDA, SQIVND (reference sequence). The CDR3 is made up of 12 amino acids. With 60 Vbeta and 13 Jbeta primers, the PCR was carried out. The method was immunoSEQ multiplex PCR; TCRdb's version includes in-frame clones alone and lacks a portion of them. The sample yields fewer than 250,000 clones, 70% to 75% seen once. This clone appeared once. The sequenced sample consisted of PBMCs. The V gene is TRBV19, the J gene TRBJ2-3; weak D call: TRBD1 (6 bases). This sequence was found in a man in his thirties or forties in good health and CMV-seropositive. CDR3 in DNA: TGTGCCAGTAGTATGGGGCAGGGGACGCAGTATTTT. It yields the protein CASSMGQGTQYF.